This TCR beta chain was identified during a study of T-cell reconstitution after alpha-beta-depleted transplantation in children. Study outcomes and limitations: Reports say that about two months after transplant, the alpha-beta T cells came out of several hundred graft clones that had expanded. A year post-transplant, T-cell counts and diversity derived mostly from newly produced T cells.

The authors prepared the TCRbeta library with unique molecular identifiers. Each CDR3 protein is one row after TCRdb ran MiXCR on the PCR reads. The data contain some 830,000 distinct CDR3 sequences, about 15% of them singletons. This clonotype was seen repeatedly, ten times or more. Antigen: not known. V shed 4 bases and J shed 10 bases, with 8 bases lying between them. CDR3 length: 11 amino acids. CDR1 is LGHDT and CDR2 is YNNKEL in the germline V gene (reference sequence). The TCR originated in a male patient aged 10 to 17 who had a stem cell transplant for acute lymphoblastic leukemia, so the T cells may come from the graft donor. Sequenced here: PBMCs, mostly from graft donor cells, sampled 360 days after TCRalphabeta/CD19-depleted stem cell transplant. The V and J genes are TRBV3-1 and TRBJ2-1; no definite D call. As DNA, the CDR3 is TGTGCCAGCAGCCTTTTGACCGAGCAGTTCTTC. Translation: CASSLLTEQFF.